The clone carrying this T cell receptor beta chain was seen repeatedly, ten times or more. Antigen unknown. Ophthalmopathy cases met thresholds of Clinical Activity Score at least 3, NOSPECS grade at least 4 and duration under 3 months. CDR1 is MDHEN, CDR2 SYDVKM, per germline. The CDR3 contains 16 residues. V shed 4 bases and J shed 9 bases, with 25 bases lying between them. The data were taken from a study of T cells in Graves' hyperthyroidism and ophthalmopathy. The TCR beta CDR3 regions underwent amplification using RNA transcripts as the source. A set of HTBI primers served as the primers for a first-round RT-PCR of the TCR CDR3. MiXCR, applied by TCRdb to the multiplex PCR reads, yields one record per CDR3 protein. The sample lists about 610,000 distinct CDR3 sequences, roughly 15% occurring once. Study-level results: Appearing also in blood were most of the thyroid clonotypes expanded above 0.001.

The source material was blood. The rearrangement uses TRBV28 and TRBJ2-7; TRBD1 might be the D (5 bases). The sequence derives from a woman aged 40 to 50 with Graves' ophthalmopathy. CDR3 residues: CASSSTLRAGPNGQYF. In nucleotides, the CDR3 is TGTGCCAGCAGTTCTACGTTACGGGCAGGGCCCAACGGGCAGTACTTC.